Detailed here is one TCR beta chain. Only in-frame clones appear in the TCRdb table, and some are missing; sequencing was by immunoSEQ multiplex PCR. The table records 720,000 or so clones, 70% to 90% of them present only once. These data are taken from a study of shared T cell receptors in the human thymus. The J segment lost 3 bases and the V segment lost 6 bases, leaving 2 bases of the junction unmatched. Germline CDR1 is LGHNT and CDR2 is FRNRAP. The CDR3 runs to 13 residues. These same records also appear under a second study, on human thymus T cells. That work adds: Surgeons resected thymus tissue during corrective heart surgery. It looked as if thymic and blood repertoires used V and J genes in a biased way. Unrelated individuals reportedly shared highly overlapping thymic TCR repertoires.

Sequences were obtained from thymocytes. The rearrangement uses TRBV12-5 and TRBJ2-1, with 7 bases lining up with TRBD1. This receptor was identified in a girl under three years old with a congenital heart defect. Written as DNA, the CDR3 is TGTGCTAGTGGCCGGGACAGCTACAATGAGCAGTTCTTC. Amino acid sequence: CASGRDSYNEQFF.